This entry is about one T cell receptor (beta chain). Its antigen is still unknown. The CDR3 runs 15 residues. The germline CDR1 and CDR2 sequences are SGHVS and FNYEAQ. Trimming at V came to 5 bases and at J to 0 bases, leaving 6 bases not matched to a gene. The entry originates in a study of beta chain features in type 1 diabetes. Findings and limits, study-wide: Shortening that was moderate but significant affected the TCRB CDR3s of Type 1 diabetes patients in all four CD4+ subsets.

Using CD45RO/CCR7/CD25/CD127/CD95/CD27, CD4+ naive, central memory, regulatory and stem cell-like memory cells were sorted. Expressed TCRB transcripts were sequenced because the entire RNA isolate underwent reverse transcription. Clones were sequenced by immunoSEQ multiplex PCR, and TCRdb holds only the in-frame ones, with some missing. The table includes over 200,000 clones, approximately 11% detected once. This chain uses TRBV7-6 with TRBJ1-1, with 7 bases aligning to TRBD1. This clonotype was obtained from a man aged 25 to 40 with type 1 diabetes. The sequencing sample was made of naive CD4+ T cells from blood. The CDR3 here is CASSIPGTVNTEAFF. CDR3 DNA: TGTGCCAGCAGCATACCCGGGACAGTGAACACTGAAGCTTTCTTT.